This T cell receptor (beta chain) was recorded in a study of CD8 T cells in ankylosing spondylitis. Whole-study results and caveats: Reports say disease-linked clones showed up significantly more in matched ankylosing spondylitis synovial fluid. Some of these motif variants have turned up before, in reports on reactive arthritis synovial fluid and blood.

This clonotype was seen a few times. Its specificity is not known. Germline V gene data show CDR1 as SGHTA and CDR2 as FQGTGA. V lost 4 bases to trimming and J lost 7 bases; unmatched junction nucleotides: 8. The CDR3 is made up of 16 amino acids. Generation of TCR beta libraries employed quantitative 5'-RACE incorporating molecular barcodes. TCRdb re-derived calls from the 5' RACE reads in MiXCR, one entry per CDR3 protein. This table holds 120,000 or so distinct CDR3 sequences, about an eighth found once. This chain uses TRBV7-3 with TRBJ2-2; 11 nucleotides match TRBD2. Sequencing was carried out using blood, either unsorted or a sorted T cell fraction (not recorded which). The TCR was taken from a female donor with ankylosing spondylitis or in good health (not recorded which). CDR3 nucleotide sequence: TGTGCCAGCAGCTCGGTAGCGGGAGGGCCTGGCGGGGAGCTGTTTTTT. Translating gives CASSSVAGGPGGELFF.